This T cell receptor (beta chain) was captured by sequencing in a study of cytomegalovirus exposure and HLA in healthy donors. Across the study: The approximately 600 first-cohort repertoires shared a platform with the 130 or so validation repertoires, as reported in a later analysis. Study-level points and caveats: That first-cohort TCR clusters tended to co-occur in the approximately 110 validation repertoires was found in a later analysis. With high specificity and sensitivity, the classifier reportedly diagnosed cytomegalovirus status.

Measured with immunoSEQ multiplex PCR; TCRdb has only the in-frame clones, and not every one. The sample includes more than 85,000 clones, about nine tenths of them seen just once. The donors formed part of the roughly 120-subject validation cohort, distinct from the roughly 660-subject first cohort. The CDR3 totals 16 residues. Deletions cut 2 bases from V and 3 bases from J, with 13 bases between. Germline CDR1 reads LNHNV; CDR2 reads YYDKDF (reference sequence). On this clone: Its antigen is as yet unknown.

Material for sequencing was PBMCs. The source is a woman between 18 and 29 years old in good health and CMV-seronegative. The chain recombines TRBV15 with TRBJ2-2, with D possibly TRBD2 on 6 matching bases. The CDR3, as DNA: TGTGCCACCAGCAGACCTCTCTGGGGGGACACCGGGGAGCTGTTTTTT. Its translation: CATSRPLWGDTGELFF.